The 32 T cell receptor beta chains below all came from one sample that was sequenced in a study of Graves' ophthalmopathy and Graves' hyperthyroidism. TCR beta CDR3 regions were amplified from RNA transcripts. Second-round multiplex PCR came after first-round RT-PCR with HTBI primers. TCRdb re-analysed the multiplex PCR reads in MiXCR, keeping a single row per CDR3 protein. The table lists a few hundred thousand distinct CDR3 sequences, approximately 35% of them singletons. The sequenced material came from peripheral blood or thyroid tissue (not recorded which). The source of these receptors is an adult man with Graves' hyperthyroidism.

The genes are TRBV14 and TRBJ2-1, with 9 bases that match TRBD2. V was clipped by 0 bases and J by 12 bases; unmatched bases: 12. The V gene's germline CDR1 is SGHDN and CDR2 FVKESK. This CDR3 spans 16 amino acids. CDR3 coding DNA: TGTGCCAGCAGCCAAGATATCCCTAGCGGGAAAATGGGGCAGTTCTTC. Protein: CASSQDIPSGKMGQFF.

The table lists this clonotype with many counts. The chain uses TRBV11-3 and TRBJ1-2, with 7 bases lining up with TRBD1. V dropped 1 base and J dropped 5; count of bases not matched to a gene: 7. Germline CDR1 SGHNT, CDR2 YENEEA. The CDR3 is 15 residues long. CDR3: CASSLGGGPGYGYTF. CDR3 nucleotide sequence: TGTGCCAGCAGCTTAGGAGGGGGCCCCGGATATGGCTACACCTTC.

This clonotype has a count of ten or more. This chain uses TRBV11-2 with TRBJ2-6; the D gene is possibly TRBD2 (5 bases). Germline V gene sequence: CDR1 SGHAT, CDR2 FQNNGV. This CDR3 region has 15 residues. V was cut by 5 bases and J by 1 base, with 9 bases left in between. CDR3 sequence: CASSPWESGANVLTF. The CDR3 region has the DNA TGTGCCAGCAGCCCGTGGGAGTCTGGGGCCAACGTCCTGACTTTC.

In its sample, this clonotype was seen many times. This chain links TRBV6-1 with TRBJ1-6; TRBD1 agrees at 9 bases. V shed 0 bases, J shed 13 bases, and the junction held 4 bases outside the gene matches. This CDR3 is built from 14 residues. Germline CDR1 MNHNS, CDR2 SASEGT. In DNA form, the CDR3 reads TGTGCCAGCAGTGAAGCCGGACAGGGGTTCCCCCTCCACTTT. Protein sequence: CASSEAGQGFPLHF.

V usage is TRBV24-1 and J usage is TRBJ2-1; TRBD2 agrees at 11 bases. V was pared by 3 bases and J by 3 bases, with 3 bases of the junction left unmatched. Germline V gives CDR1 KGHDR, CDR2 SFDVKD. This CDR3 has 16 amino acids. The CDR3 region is CATSDDLAGGYNEQFF. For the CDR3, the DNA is TGTGCCACCAGTGATGACCTAGCGGGAGGCTACAATGAGCAGTTCTTC.

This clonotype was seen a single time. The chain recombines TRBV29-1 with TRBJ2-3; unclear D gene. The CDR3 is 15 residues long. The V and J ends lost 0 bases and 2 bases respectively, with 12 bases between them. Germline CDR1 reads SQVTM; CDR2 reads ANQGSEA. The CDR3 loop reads CSVEDRLKNTDTQYF. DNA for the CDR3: TGCAGCGTTGAAGATCGATTAAAGAACACAGATACGCAGTATTTT.

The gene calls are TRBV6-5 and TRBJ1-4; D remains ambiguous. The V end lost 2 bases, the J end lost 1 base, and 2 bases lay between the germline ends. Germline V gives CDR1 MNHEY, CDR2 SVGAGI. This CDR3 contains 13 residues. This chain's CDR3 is CASSYETNEKLFF. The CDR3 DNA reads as TGTGCCAGCAGTTACGAAACTAATGAAAAACTGTTTTTT.

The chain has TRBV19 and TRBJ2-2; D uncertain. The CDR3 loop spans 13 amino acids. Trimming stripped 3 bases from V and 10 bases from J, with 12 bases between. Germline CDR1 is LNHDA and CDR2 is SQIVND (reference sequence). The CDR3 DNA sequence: TGTGCCAGTAGTATCGAACCCGGGTCGGAGCTGTTTTTT. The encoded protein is CASSIEPGSELFF. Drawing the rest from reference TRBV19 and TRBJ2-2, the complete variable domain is DGGITQSPKYLFRKEGQNVTLSCEQNLNHDAMYWYRQDPGQGLRLIYYSQIVNDFQKGDIAEGYSVSREKKESFPLTVTSAQKNPTAFYLCASSIEPGSELFFGEGSRLTVL.

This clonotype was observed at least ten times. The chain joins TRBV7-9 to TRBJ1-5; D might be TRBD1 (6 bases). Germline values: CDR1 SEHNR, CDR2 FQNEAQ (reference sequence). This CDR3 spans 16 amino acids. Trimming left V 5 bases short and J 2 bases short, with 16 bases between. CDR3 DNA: TGTGCCAGCAGCCCGGCGGGGGCCGTGGGCAATCAGCCCCAGCATTTT. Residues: CASSPAGAVGNQPQHF.

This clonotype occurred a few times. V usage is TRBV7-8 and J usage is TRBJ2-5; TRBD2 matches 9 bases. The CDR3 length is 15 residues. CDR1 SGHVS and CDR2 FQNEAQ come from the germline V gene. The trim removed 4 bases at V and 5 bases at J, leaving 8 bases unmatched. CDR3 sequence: CASSSAAGGVETQYF. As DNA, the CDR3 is TGTGCCAGCAGCTCAGCGGCGGGGGGGGTGGAGACCCAGTACTTC.

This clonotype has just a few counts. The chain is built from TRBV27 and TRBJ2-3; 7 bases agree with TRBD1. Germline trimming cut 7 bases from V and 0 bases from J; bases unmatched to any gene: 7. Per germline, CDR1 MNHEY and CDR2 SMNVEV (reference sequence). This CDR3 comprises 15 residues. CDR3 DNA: TGTGCCAGCATGAACCGGGACAGAAGCACAGATACGCAGTATTTT. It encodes CASMNRDRSTDTQYF.

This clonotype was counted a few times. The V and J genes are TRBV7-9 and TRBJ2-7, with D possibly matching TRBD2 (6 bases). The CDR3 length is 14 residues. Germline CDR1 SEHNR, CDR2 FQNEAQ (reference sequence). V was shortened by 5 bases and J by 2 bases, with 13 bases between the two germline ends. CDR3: CASSQRTMTYEQYF. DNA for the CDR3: TGTGCCAGCAGCCAACGGACTATGACCTACGAGCAGTACTTC.

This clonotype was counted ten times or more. CDR3 bases: TGTGCCAGCAGCTTCCGGGCCCATAAAGAGACCCAGTACTTC. As protein: CASSFRAHKETQYF. The chain has TRBV7-9 and TRBJ2-5; D not resolved. V was cut by 3 bases and J by 3 bases, with 11 bases left in between. In germline, CDR1 is SEHNR, CDR2 FQNEAQ (reference sequence). CDR3 length: 14 amino acids.

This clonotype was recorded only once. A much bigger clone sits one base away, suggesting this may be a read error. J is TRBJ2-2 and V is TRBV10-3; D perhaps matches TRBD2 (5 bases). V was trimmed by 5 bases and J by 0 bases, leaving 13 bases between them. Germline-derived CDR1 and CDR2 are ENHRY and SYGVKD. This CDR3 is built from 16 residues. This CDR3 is CAISLRGPSNTGELFF. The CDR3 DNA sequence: TGTGCCATCAGTTTAAGAGGGCCGTCGAACACCGGGGAGCTGTTTTTT.

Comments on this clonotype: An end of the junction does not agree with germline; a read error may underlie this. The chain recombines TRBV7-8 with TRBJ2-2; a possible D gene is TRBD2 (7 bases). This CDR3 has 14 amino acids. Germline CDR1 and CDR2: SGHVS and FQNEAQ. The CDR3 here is CASSLAGATGELLF. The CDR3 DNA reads TGTGCCAGCAGCTTGGCGGGGGCCACCGGGGAGCTGCTTTTT.

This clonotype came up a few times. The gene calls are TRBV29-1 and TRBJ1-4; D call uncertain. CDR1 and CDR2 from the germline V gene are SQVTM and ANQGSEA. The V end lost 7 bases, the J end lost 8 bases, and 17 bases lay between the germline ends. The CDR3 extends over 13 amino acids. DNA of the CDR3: TGCAGCGCATTGATGGGGTTTGGGGAAAAACTGTTTTTT. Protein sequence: CSALMGFGEKLFF.

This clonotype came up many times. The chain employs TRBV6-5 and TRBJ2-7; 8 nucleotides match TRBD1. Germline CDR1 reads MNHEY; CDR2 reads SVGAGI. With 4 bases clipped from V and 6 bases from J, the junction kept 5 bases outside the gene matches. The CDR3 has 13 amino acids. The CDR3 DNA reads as TGTGCCAGCAGTTTGGGACAGGCAAGCGAGCAGTACTTC. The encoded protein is CASSLGQASEQYF.

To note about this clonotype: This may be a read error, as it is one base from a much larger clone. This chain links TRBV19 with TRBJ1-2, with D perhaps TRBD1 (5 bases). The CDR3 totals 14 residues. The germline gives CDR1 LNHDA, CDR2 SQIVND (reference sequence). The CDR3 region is CASSIPTGFYGCTF. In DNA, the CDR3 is TGTGCCAGTAGTATCCCCACAGGCTTCTATGGCTGCACCTTC.

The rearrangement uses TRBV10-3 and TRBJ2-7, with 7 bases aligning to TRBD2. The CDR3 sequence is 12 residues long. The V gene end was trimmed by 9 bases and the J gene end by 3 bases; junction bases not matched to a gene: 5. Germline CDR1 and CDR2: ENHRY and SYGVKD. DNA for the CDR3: TGTGCCATGGGGCGGGACTACTACGAGCAGTACTTC. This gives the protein CAMGRDYYEQYF.

CDR3 sequence (DNA): TGTGCCAGCAAATCGAATACGCAGTATTTT. Encoded protein: CASKSNTQYF. The chain couples TRBV14 to TRBJ2-3; D is undetermined. V was trimmed by 7 bases and J by 7 bases, leaving 6 bases between them. Germline CDR1 SGHDN, CDR2 FVKESK. The CDR3 contains 10 residues. Looking up the rest from reference TRBV14 and TRBJ2-3 gives the full variable domain: EAGVTQFPSHSVIEKGQTVTLRCDPISGHDNLYWYRRVMGKEIKFLLHFVKESKQDESGMPNNRFLAERTGGTYSTLKVQPAELEDSGVYFCASKSNTQYFGPGTRLTVL.

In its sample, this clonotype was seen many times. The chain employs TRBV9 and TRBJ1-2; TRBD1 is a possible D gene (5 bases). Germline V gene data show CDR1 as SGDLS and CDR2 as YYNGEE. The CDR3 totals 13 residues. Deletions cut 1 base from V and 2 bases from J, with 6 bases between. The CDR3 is CASSVKGNYGYTF. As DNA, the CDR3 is TGTGCCAGCAGCGTAAAGGGGAACTATGGCTACACCTTC.

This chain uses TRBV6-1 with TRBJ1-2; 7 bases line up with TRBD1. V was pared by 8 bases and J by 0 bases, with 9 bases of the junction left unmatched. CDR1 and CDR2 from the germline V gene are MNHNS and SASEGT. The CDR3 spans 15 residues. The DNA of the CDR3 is TGTGCCAGCGGGGGGAGGGGGCTACCTAACTATGGCTACACCTTC. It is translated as CASGGRGLPNYGYTF.

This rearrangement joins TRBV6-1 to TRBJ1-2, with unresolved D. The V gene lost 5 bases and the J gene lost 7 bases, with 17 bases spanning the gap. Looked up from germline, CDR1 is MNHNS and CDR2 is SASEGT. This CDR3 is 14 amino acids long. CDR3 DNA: TGTGCCAGCAGTCATAGTTTGGCAGGTCGTGGCTACACCTTC. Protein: CASSHSLAGRGYTF.

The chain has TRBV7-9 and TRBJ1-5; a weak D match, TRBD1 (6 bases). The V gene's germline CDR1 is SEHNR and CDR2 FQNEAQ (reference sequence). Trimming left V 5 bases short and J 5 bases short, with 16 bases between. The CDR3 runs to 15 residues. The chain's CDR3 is CASSHGGGAHQPQHF. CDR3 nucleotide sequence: TGTGCCAGCAGCCACGGAGGGGGGGCCCATCAGCCCCAGCATTTT.

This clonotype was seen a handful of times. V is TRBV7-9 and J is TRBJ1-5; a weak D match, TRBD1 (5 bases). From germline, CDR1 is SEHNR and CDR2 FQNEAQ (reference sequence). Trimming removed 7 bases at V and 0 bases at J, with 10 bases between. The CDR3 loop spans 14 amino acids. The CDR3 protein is CASNRGDSNQPQHF. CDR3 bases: TGTGCCAGCAACCGGGGGGATAGCAATCAGCCCCAGCATTTT.

CDR3 protein: CASSREPPGELFF. The CDR3 region has the DNA TGTGCCAGCAGTCGCGAACCCCCCGGGGAGCTGTTTTTT. The chain recombines TRBV9 with TRBJ2-2; D call uncertain. Germline lookup yields CDR1 SGDLS and CDR2 YYNGEE. There are 13 residues in the CDR3. V shed 5 bases and J shed 6 bases, with 11 bases lying between them.

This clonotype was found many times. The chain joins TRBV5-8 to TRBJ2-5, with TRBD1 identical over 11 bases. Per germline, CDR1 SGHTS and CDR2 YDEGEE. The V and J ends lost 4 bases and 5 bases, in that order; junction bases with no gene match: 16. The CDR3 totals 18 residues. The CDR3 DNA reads TGTGCCAGCAGCACCATTCGGACGGGACAGGGGGTTAGCGAGACCCAGTACTTC. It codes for CASSTIRTGQGVSETQYF.

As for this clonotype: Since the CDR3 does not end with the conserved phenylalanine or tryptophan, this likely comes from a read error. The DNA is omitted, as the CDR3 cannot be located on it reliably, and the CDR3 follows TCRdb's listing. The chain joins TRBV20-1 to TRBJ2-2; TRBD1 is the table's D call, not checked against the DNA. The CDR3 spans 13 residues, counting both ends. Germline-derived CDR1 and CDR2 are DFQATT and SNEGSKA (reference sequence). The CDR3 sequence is CSARDREHRGAVV.

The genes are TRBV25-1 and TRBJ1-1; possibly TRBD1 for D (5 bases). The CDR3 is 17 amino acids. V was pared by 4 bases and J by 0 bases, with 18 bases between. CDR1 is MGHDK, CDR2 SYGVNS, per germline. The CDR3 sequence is CASSASLREPMNTEAFF. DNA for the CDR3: TGTGCCAGCAGTGCTAGCCTCAGGGAGCCAATGAACACTGAAGCTTTCTTT. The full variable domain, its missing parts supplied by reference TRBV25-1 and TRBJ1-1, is EADIYQTPRYLVIGTGKKITLECSQTMGHDKMYWYQQDPGMELHLIHYSYGVNSTEKGDLSSESTVSRIRTEHFPLTLESARPSHTSQYLCASSASLREPMNTEAFFGQGTRLTVV.

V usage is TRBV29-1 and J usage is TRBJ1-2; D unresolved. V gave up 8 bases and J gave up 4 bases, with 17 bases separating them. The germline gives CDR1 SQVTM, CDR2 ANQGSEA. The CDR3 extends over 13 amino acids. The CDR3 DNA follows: TGCAGCAGTTACTCGACGGGCAGCTATGGCTACACCTTC. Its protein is CSSYSTGSYGYTF.

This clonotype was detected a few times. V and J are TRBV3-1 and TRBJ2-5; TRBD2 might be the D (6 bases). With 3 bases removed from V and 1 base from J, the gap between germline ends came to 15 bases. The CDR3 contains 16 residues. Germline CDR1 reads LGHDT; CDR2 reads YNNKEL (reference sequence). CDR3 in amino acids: CASSQPRRAPQETQYF. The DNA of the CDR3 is TGTGCCAGCAGCCAGCCTAGGAGGGCCCCCCAAGAGACCCAGTACTTC.

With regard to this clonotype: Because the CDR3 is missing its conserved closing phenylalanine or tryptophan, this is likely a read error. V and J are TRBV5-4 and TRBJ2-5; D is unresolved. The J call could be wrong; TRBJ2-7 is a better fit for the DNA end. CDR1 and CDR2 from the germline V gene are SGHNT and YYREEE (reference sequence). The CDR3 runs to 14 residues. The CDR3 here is CASSLDSLVYEQYL. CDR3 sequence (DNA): TGTGCCAGCAGCTTGGATTCCCTGGTCTACGAGCAGTACCTC.